The sequence of this T cell receptor beta chain was determined in a study of blood T cell repertoires in COVID-19 (dated by TCRdb to 2018 to 2021). Regarding the complete study: Collaborator samples came from the United States, Italy and Spain and covered acute and convalescent phases of COVID-19. Samples came from the ongoing ImmuneRACE study (first 160 participants) plus 1,254 subjects from 6 global collaborators. HLA class I and class II types, where available, came from metadata supplied by the sample provider rather than from assay-based typing. Deeply sampled blood TCRbeta repertoires from subjects exposed to, actively infected with, or recovered from COVID-19 were included in the dataset. The repertoires were made available in a free public database intended to serve as a resource for research on the immune response to SARS-CoV-2. A de-identified subject ID, COVID-19 status, age in years and sex were almost always included in the sample metadata. The prospective study material was composed of cDNA or gDNA derived from T cells, B-cell-depleted T cells, or PBMCs. Study-wide conclusions, independent of this receptor: The quantity of clinical and demographic metadata differed by source and by participant and was supplied without curation.

The CDR1 and CDR2 encoded by the germline V gene (reference sequence) are SGHKS and YYEKEE. From cysteine to phenylalanine, the CDR3 is 18 amino acids long. Only CDR3 DNA remains: 54 bases, in frame from the first base. V drops 3 bases and J drops 1 base, leaving 20 bases in between. The immunoSEQ Assay, a bias-controlled multiplex PCR, was used to amplify TCRbeta CDR3 regions from genomic DNA. Processing in the source paper ran as follows. The number of nucleated cells in each sample was estimated from the amplification of reference gene primers within the assay. Sequence reads were collapsed and filtered to measure the absolute abundance of every unique TCRbeta CDR3 rearrangement. Productive Simpson clonality was computed per sample as the square root of Simpson's diversity index over productive rearrangements. TCRdb provides this immuneACCESS table in a form limited to in-frame rearrangements. Some clones are lacking; in checked studies, under half of them reflect an unresolved V gene, and why the rest are absent is not known. V, J and clone size are those of that table, while D and trimming were read from the DNA. The table for this sample lists over 250,000 clones; roughly 90% of them were counted only once. The top ten clones comprise roughly 4% of the sample.

Comments on this clone: Its antigen is unknown. No per-base quality is available; no much larger clone lies one base away.

Samples from volunteer blood donors who had recovered from COVID-19 were contributed by a second Seattle source. Each collaborating institution followed its own protocols to collect whole blood in K2EDTA tubes. For TCRbeta analysis, collaborators shipped samples in one of three forms: frozen whole blood, isolated PBMCs, or DNA extracted from either of those sample types. The sequence was collected from a man in his fifties or sixties who had recovered from COVID-19. The rearrangement combines TRBV5-5 with TRBJ2-1; the D gene is possibly TRBD1, with 6 bases matching. Source material: peripheral blood. The nucleotide sequence is TGTGCCAGCAGCTACAGGGCTAGCCTTAGTATGTCCTACAATGAGCAGTTCTTC. It translates to CASSYRASLSMSYNEQFF. The variable domain in full, with residues beyond the CDR3 obtained from the reference TRBV5-5 and TRBJ2-1 genes, is DAGVTQSPTHLIKTRGQQVTLRCSPISGHKSVSWYQQVLGQGPQFIFQYYEKEERGRGNFPDRFSARQFPNYSSELNVNALLLGDSALYLCASSYRASLSMSYNEQFFGPGTRLTVL.